Listed below are T cell receptor beta chains from one sample, sequenced in a study of T cell repertoires in cytomegalovirus infection. TCRdb passed the reads through MiXCR, listing each CDR3 protein once. Of 630,000 or so distinct CDR3 sequences detected, approximately 24% appear once; the ten largest clones hold roughly 8%. Sequenced: CD8+ T cells from PBMCs. The receptors derive from a human donor in good health (CMV status not recorded). Some clones in this sample may be carry-over from other donors' samples. Both conserved end residues are part of each CDR3. D genes are given only for firm matches. Not every row has a clone size; where given, it reads once, few, many or a size class.

clone size | D gene | J gene | V gene | CDR3 protein | CDR3 DNA
few | NA | TRBJ2-5 | TRBV28 | CASSPERSSKTQYF | TGTGCCAGCAGTCCAGAGCGGTCTTCGAAGACCCAGTACTTC
NA | NA | TRBJ1-5 | TRBV7-6 | CASSPLGRGDSNQPQHF | TGTGCCAGCAGCCCATTGGGTCGCGGAGATAGCAATCAGCCCCAGCATTTT
many | NA | TRBJ1-1 | TRBV19 | CASRPSNTEAFF | TGTGCCAGTAGACCGTCGAACACTGAAGCTTTCTTT
many | NA | TRBJ1-1 | TRBV7-9 | CASRPQGNTEAFF | TGTGCCAGCCGACCTCAGGGGAACACTGAAGCTTTCTTT
many | NA | TRBJ2-7 | TRBV27 | CASSFSRTGTYEQYF | TGTGCCAGCAGTTTCTCCAGGACTGGGACCTACGAGCAGTACTTC
many | TRBD1 | TRBJ2-5 | TRBV28 | CASRSPGQGGGWETQYF | TGTGCCAGCAGGTCTCCGGGACAGGGTGGAGGTTGGGAGACCCAGTACTTC
many | NA | TRBJ2-3 | TRBV7-2 | CASSLGEGTGSTDTQYF | TGTGCCAGCAGCTTAGGTGAAGGGACCGGTAGCACAGATACGCAGTATTTT
many | NA | TRBJ2-6 | TRBV6-1 | CASLPTSGANVLTF | TGTGCCAGCCTTCCGACCTCTGGGGCCAACGTCCTGACTTTC
NA | NA | TRBJ1-1 | TRBV6-1 | CASYESGVWGTEAFF | TGTGCCAGCTATGAAAGCGGGGTATGGGGCACTGAAGCTTTCTTT
NA | TRBD1 | TRBJ2-4 | TRBV6-6 | CASSVRGLLAKNIQYF | TGTGCCAGCAGTGTCAGGGGGCTGTTGGCCAAAAACATTCAGTACTTC
NA | NA | TRBJ2-2 | TRBV19 | CASSIDVGELFF | TGTGCCAGTAGTATAGATGTGGGGGAGCTGTTTTTT
NA | TRBD1 | TRBJ2-5 | TRBV28 | CASSYPGQSLQETQYF | TGTGCCAGCAGTTACCCGGGACAGAGCCTACAAGAGACCCAGTACTTC
NA | TRBD2 | TRBJ2-1 | TRBV27 | CASSLPRGGGYNEQFF | TGTGCCAGCAGTTTGCCTAGGGGCGGGGGGTACAATGAGCAGTTCTTC
many | NA | TRBJ2-7 | TRBV7-8 | CASSLAGGTSYEQYF | TGTGCCAGCAGCTTAGCAGGGGGAACGAGCTACGAGCAGTACTTC
NA | NA | TRBJ2-2 | TRBV7-9 | CASSLDAGTNTGELFF | TGTGCCAGCAGCTTAGACGCGGGCACGAACACCGGGGAGCTGTTTTTT
NA | TRBD1 | TRBJ1-2 | TRBV14 | CASSQQDRVRGYTF | TGTGCCAGCAGCCAGCAAGACAGGGTGAGGGGCTACACCTTC
NA | TRBD2 | TRBJ2-3 | TRBV20-1 | CSAMHLAGVADTQYF | TGCAGTGCAATGCATCTAGCGGGGGTAGCAGATACGCAGTATTTT
many | NA | TRBJ2-1 | TRBV7-8 | CAAARSSYNEQFF | TGTGCCGCGGCCCGGAGCTCCTACAATGAGCAGTTCTTC
few | NA | TRBJ2-7 | TRBV27 | CASRLAQGAYEQYF | TGTGCCAGCAGACTAGCCCAGGGAGCCTACGAGCAGTACTTC
NA | NA | TRBJ2-2 | TRBV10-3 | CAISERNPPGPNTGELFF | TGTGCCATCAGTGAGCGGAACCCCCCGGGGCCGAACACCGGGGAGCTGTTTTTT
few | TRBD1 | TRBJ1-1 | TRBV7-9 | CASSGTGTGRTEAFF | TGTGCCAGCAGCGGTACCGGGACAGGGCGCACTGAAGCTTTCTTT
many | TRBD1 | TRBJ2-1 | TRBV10-3 | CAISDRTGGIGNEQFF | TGTGCCATCAGTGACCGGACAGGGGGCATCGGAAATGAGCAGTTCTTC
few | NA | TRBJ2-5 | TRBV23-1 | CASSHSSSSVPETQYF | TGCGCCAGCAGCCACTCCTCCTCCTCCGTTCCTGAGACCCAGTACTTC
NA | NA | TRBJ2-3 | TRBV9 | CASSASGTQGDTQYF | TGTGCCAGCAGCGCCTCCGGGACCCAGGGAGATACGCAGTATTTT
many | NA | TRBJ2-1 | TRBV7-9 | CASSLVRSGPRNEQFF | TGTGCCAGCAGCTTGGTTAGAAGCGGGCCGAGGAATGAGCAGTTCTTC
few | TRBD1 | TRBJ1-5 | TRBV12-3/TRBV12-4 | CASSPGTGTAQHF | TGTGCCAGCAGTCCCGGGACAGGGACGGCCCAGCATTTT
NA | NA | TRBJ2-1 | TRBV24-1 | CATSSGGRDEQFF | TGTGCCACCTCTTCAGGGGGGCGCGATGAGCAGTTCTTC
NA | NA | TRBJ1-2 | TRBV29-1 | CSVDGLINYGYTF | TGCAGCGTTGATGGACTGATTAACTATGGCTACACCTTC
few | TRBD1 | TRBJ1-2 | TRBV29-1 | CSVGGTGVGYTF | TGCAGCGTTGGAGGGACAGGGGTCGGCTACACCTTC
few | NA | TRBJ2-2 | TRBV7-9 | CASSVGTAGELFF | TGTGCCAGCAGCGTGGGGACTGCCGGGGAGCTGTTTTTT
many | TRBD2 | TRBJ2-5 | TRBV7-2 | CASSLVSGAAETQYF | TGTGCCAGCAGCTTAGTTAGCGGGGCGGCGGAGACCCAGTACTTC
NA | NA | TRBJ2-7 | TRBV13 | CASSLGRRSYEQYF | TGTGCCAGCAGCTTAGGTCGTAGGTCCTACGAGCAGTACTTC
NA | NA | TRBJ1-1 | TRBV12-3/TRBV12-4 | CASREGGSPEAFF | TGTGCCAGCAGGGAAGGGGGTTCCCCTGAAGCTTTCTTT
NA | NA | TRBJ2-2 | TRBV10-3 | CAIRLAGSNTGELFF | TGTGCCATCAGATTGGCGGGATCAAACACCGGGGAGCTGTTTTTT
few | NA | TRBJ1-2 | TRBV7-9 | CAPGLPYGYTF | TGTGCTCCCGGCTTGCCCTATGGCTACACCTTC
NA | NA | TRBJ1-6 | TRBV3-1 | CASSQGAANSPLHF | TGTGCCAGCAGCCAAGGGGCGGCTAATTCACCCCTCCACTTT
many | NA | TRBJ1-4 | TRBV7-2 | CASSFGLYEKLFF | TGTGCCAGCAGCTTTGGGTTGTATGAAAAACTGTTTTTT
NA | TRBD2 | TRBJ2-3 | TRBV25-1 | CAGPGGGTDTQYF | TGTGCCGGTCCGGGAGGGGGCACAGATACGCAGTATTTT
few | NA | TRBJ2-1 | TRBV24-1 | CATGSFGQGNNEQFF | TGTGCCACCGGGAGCTTCGGGCAGGGGAACAATGAGCAGTTCTTC
many | NA | TRBJ2-7 | TRBV7-8 | CASSLAGQGHEQYF | TGTGCCAGCAGCTTAGCCGGGCAGGGCCACGAGCAGTACTTC
few | TRBD1 | TRBJ1-2 | TRBV29-1 | CSVEDQHRGGYTF | TGCAGCGTTGAAGATCAACACAGGGGTGGCTACACCTTC
many | NA | TRBJ2-1 | TRBV7-9 | CASSSPRGARNEQFF | TGTGCCAGCAGCAGTCCCAGGGGGGCAAGGAATGAGCAGTTCTTC
few | NA | TRBJ2-1 | TRBV4-3 | CASSQGPGHIGYNEQFF | TGCGCCAGCAGCCAGGGACCGGGACACATAGGCTACAATGAGCAGTTCTTC
NA | NA | TRBJ2-6 | TRBV2 | CASSELTGANVLTF | TGTGCCAGCAGTGAACTTACTGGGGCCAACGTCCTGACTTTC
NA | TRBD1 | TRBJ1-5 | TRBV6-6 | CASSYIRDRGLHQPQHF | TGTGCCAGCAGTTACATACGGGACAGGGGGCTACATCAGCCCCAGCATTTT